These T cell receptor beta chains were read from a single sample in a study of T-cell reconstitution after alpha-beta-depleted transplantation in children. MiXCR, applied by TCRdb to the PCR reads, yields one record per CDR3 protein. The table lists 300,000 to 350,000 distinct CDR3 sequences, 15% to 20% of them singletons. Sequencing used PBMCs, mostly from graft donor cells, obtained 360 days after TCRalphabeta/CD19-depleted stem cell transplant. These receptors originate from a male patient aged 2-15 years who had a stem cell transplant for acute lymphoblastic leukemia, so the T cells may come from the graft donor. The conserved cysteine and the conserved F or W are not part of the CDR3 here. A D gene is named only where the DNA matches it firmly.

cdr3_aa: SVGTGQETQY
j_call: TRBJ2-5
d_call: TRBD1
v_call: TRBV29-1

cdr3_aa: ASSQVKDTQY
j_call: TRBJ2-3
d_call: .
v_call: TRBV28

cdr3_aa: AISPGQGVGGTEAF
j_call: TRBJ1-1
d_call: TRBD1
v_call: TRBV10-3

cdr3_aa: ASSLTTRYHQ
j_call: TRBJ2-7
d_call: .
v_call: TRBV28

cdr3_aa: ASSQDLSGFSTDTQY
j_call: TRBJ2-3
d_call: .
v_call: TRBV4-3

cdr3_aa: RASAGTRTDTQY
j_call: TRBJ2-3
d_call: .
v_call: TRBV20-1

cdr3_aa: ASSQARIAKNIQY
j_call: TRBJ2-4
d_call: .
v_call: TRBV3-1

cdr3_aa: APSQSTGELF
j_call: TRBJ2-2
d_call: .
v_call: TRBV7-9

cdr3_aa: ASSYSRPSLLYEQY
j_call: TRBJ2-7
d_call: .
v_call: TRBV6-5

cdr3_aa: RPNRRDTDTQY
j_call: TRBJ2-3
d_call: .
v_call: TRBV20-1

cdr3_aa: AISDLQGARYGYT
j_call: TRBJ1-2
d_call: TRBD1
v_call: TRBV10-3

cdr3_aa: ATALGPRNEQF
j_call: TRBJ2-1
d_call: .
v_call: TRBV10-3

cdr3_aa: ASSSGLAGVLEQETQY
j_call: TRBJ2-5
d_call: TRBD2
v_call: TRBV5-1

cdr3_aa: ASTDRSGEQF
j_call: TRBJ2-1
d_call: .
v_call: TRBV3-1

cdr3_aa: SVGTSGTDTQY
j_call: TRBJ2-3
d_call: TRBD2
v_call: TRBV29-1

cdr3_aa: ATSRDLVASYEQY
j_call: TRBJ2-7
d_call: .
v_call: TRBV15

cdr3_aa: ASSHPTGTSPRLTEKLF
j_call: TRBJ1-4
d_call: .
v_call: TRBV28

cdr3_aa: ASSATLRGEQY
j_call: TRBJ2-7
d_call: .
v_call: TRBV7-8

cdr3_aa: ASSPPRTAGELF
j_call: TRBJ2-2
d_call: .
v_call: TRBV18

cdr3_aa: ASSEIGGLGYEQY
j_call: TRBJ2-7
d_call: .
v_call: TRBV6-1

cdr3_aa: SIGNPLTFTDTQY
j_call: TRBJ2-3
d_call: .
v_call: TRBV20-1

cdr3_aa: ASSSSWWTGRTDTQY
j_call: TRBJ2-3
d_call: TRBD1
v_call: TRBV6-5

cdr3_aa: ASSQADYEQY
j_call: TRBJ2-7
d_call: .
v_call: TRBV3-1

cdr3_aa: ASSLARAEDTQY
j_call: TRBJ2-3
d_call: .
v_call: TRBV5-1

cdr3_aa: ASSFRFQPGRPSTDTQY
j_call: TRBJ2-3
d_call: .
v_call: TRBV12-3/TRBV12-4

cdr3_aa: ASSLGPSRDTQY
j_call: TRBJ2-3
d_call: .
v_call: TRBV12-3/TRBV12-4

cdr3_aa: SNVGPFSYEQY
j_call: TRBJ2-7
d_call: .
v_call: TRBV29-1

cdr3_aa: ASSQAKNIQY
j_call: TRBJ2-4
d_call: .
v_call: TRBV3-1

cdr3_aa: ASSRHRVGETQY
j_call: TRBJ2-5
d_call: .
v_call: TRBV3-1

cdr3_aa: ASSPTGLRSPLH
j_call: TRBJ1-6
d_call: .
v_call: TRBV7-2

cdr3_aa: ASSYYSGSAYNEQF
j_call: TRBJ2-1
d_call: TRBD2
v_call: TRBV6-5

cdr3_aa: ASSYGGRANEQF
j_call: TRBJ2-1
d_call: .
v_call: TRBV6-5

cdr3_aa: ASSRTVTGELF
j_call: TRBJ2-2
d_call: .
v_call: TRBV7-9

cdr3_aa: ASSTAAGTATGELF
j_call: TRBJ2-2
d_call: TRBD1
v_call: TRBV7-9

cdr3_aa: SVELGTSVGYRVPDTQY
j_call: TRBJ2-3
d_call: TRBD2
v_call: TRBV29-1

cdr3_aa: SARDTSGRLHEQY
j_call: TRBJ2-7
d_call: TRBD2
v_call: TRBV20-1

cdr3_aa: ASSQGLAVSYEQY
j_call: TRBJ2-7
d_call: TRBD2
v_call: TRBV7-2

cdr3_aa: ASSATRTGLYSYNEQF
j_call: TRBJ2-1
d_call: TRBD1
v_call: TRBV5-1

cdr3_aa: ASSYSSGLAGPGTQY
j_call: TRBJ2-5
d_call: TRBD2
v_call: TRBV6-2/TRBV6-3

cdr3_aa: ASSLVPSGRLSYNEQF
j_call: TRBJ2-1
d_call: TRBD2
v_call: TRBV7-6

cdr3_aa: ASSGQGYGYT
j_call: TRBJ1-2
d_call: .
v_call: TRBV5-6

cdr3_aa: ASSQATGFYGYT
j_call: TRBJ1-2
d_call: .
v_call: TRBV3-1

cdr3_aa: ASSPGTGPGTLNTEAF
j_call: TRBJ1-1
d_call: TRBD1
v_call: TRBV5-1

cdr3_aa: ASSAPTVVNYGYT
j_call: TRBJ1-2
d_call: .
v_call: TRBV28

cdr3_aa: ASSLVSGSGTGRSYEQY
j_call: TRBJ2-7
d_call: TRBD2
v_call: TRBV5-1

cdr3_aa: ASSSGQRQSGNTIY
j_call: TRBJ1-3
d_call: .
v_call: TRBV5-1

cdr3_aa: SVEPLGGGKTYNEQF
j_call: TRBJ2-1
d_call: TRBD2
v_call: TRBV29-1

cdr3_aa: ASSQWGGRTGELF
j_call: TRBJ2-2
d_call: .
v_call: TRBV21-1

cdr3_aa: ATSDFDGGNAYNEQF
j_call: TRBJ2-1
d_call: .
v_call: TRBV24-1

cdr3_aa: ASSLWSGLAGNEQF
j_call: TRBJ2-1
d_call: TRBD2
v_call: TRBV11-2

cdr3_aa: AAGPGQGLAGANVLT
j_call: TRBJ2-6
d_call: TRBD1
v_call: TRBV10-1

cdr3_aa: ASSYSVLASLNTEAF
j_call: TRBJ1-1
d_call: .
v_call: TRBV6-5

cdr3_aa: ASSSLSGRAYYEQY
j_call: TRBJ2-7
d_call: TRBD2
v_call: TRBV7-2

cdr3_aa: ASTRGRFETQY
j_call: TRBJ2-5
d_call: TRBD2
v_call: TRBV13

cdr3_aa: ASSLPFSGRLIGAEQF
j_call: TRBJ2-1
d_call: TRBD2
v_call: TRBV5-6